The rows below give T cell receptor beta chains drawn from one sample of a study of cytomegalovirus exposure and HLA in healthy donors. Sequencing used immunoSEQ multiplex PCR; TCRdb keeps in-frame clones, though not all of them. The sample shows a few hundred thousand clones, roughly 91% of them seen only once. Sequencing was done on a sample of PBMCs. The origin of the receptors is a girl aged 2 to 9 in good health and CMV-seronegative. The CDR3 runs from the conserved cysteine through the conserved F or W. Each record gives: clone size, CDR3 length, D gene, J gene, V gene, CDR3 DNA, CDR3 protein. A D gene is named only where the DNA matches it firmly. Clone size appears in some rows only: once, few, many, or a class for an expanded clone.

size: -; length: 14; D: TRBD1; J: TRBJ1-4; V: TRBV15; DNA: TGTGCCACCAGCAGAGGACAGGGGAATGAAAAACTGTTTTTT; CDR3: CATSRGQGNEKLFF
size: -; length: 15; D: TRBD1; J: TRBJ1-1; V: TRBV11-2; DNA: TGTGCCAGCAGCGGGAGGACAGGGTTGAACACTGAAGCTTTCTTT; CDR3: CASSGRTGLNTEAFF
size: -; length: 13; D: TRBD2; J: TRBJ2-7; V: TRBV6-1; DNA: TGTGCCAGTGGGACTAGTTTGTGGGACGAGCAGTACTTC; CDR3: CASGTSLWDEQYF
size: -; length: 13; D: -; J: TRBJ1-1; V: TRBV6-5; DNA: TGTGCCAGCAGTTTAAGCAGGGCGTATGAAGCTTTCTTT; CDR3: CASSLSRAYEAFF
size: -; length: 18; D: TRBD1; J: TRBJ2-7; V: TRBV12-5; DNA: TGTGCTAGTGGTTTGGTACGGGACAGGGGAAGAATAACCTACGAGCAGTACTTC; CDR3: CASGLVRDRGRITYEQYF
size: few; length: 15; D: -; J: TRBJ1-2; V: TRBV27; DNA: TGTGCCAGCAGAGGGGGTAGGCAGTTCGACTATGGCTACACCTTC; CDR3: CASRGGRQFDYGYTF
size: -; length: 13; D: -; J: TRBJ2-5; V: TRBV2; DNA: TGTGCCAGCACCCCGACGAGGCAAGAGACCCAGTACTTC; CDR3: CASTPTRQETQYF
size: -; length: 16; D: -; J: TRBJ1-6; V: TRBV6-5; DNA: TGTGCCAGCAGTTCCCGAGGGGGGGCGCCTAATTCACCCCTCCACTTT; CDR3: CASSSRGGAPNSPLHF
size: -; length: 16; D: -; J: TRBJ1-6; V: TRBV5-8; DNA: TGTGCCAGCAGCTTAGGGCCAGGGATGGGGAATTCACCCCTCCACTTT; CDR3: CASSLGPGMGNSPLHF
size: once; length: 16; D: TRBD1; J: TRBJ2-7; V: TRBV7-8; DNA: TGTGCCAGCAGCGATAAACGGCAGGGGGCAATCCACGAGCAGTACTTC; CDR3: CASSDKRQGAIHEQYF
size: -; length: 16; D: -; J: TRBJ1-5; V: TRBV6-5; DNA: TGTGCCAGCAGTTACTCCGGACTCCACGGCAATCAGCCCCAGCATTTT; CDR3: CASSYSGLHGNQPQHF
size: -; length: 15; D: -; J: TRBJ1-3; V: TRBV13; DNA: TGTGCCAGCAGCTTAGACGGGTCCTCTGGAAACACCATATATTTT; CDR3: CASSLDGSSGNTIYF
size: -; length: 15; D: -; J: TRBJ2-7; V: TRBV5-6; DNA: TGTGCCAGCAGCTTGGCCACAGCAGGTCTCTACGAGCAGTACTTC; CDR3: CASSLATAGLYEQYF
size: -; length: 16; D: TRBD2; J: TRBJ2-5; V: TRBV7-8; DNA: TGTGCCAGCAGCTTAAGGAGACTAGCGGGGCAAGAGACCCAGTACTTC; CDR3: CASSLRRLAGQETQYF
size: -; length: 11; D: -; J: TRBJ1-2; V: TRBV20-1; DNA: TGCAGTGCCACAGGGTACGGTGGCTACACCTTC; CDR3: CSATGYGGYTF
size: -; length: 15; D: TRBD2; J: TRBJ2-7; V: TRBV5-1; DNA: TGCGCCAGCAGCCGGACTAGCGGGAGCTCCTACGAGCAGTACTTC; CDR3: CASSRTSGSSYEQYF
size: -; length: 16; D: -; J: TRBJ1-1; V: TRBV18; DNA: TGTGCCAGCTCACCTCCCCTAAGGGGCCTAAACACTGAAGCTTTCTTT; CDR3: CASSPPLRGLNTEAFF
size: -; length: 15; D: TRBD2; J: TRBJ2-3; V: TRBV7-3; DNA: TGTGCCAGCAGCTCCGCGGGGGGGCCGGGGGATACGCAGTATTTT; CDR3: CASSSAGGPGDTQYF
size: -; length: 16; D: TRBD2; J: TRBJ2-7; V: TRBV9; DNA: TGTGCCAGCAGCCCCCCCGGCCTAGCGGGAGGTGGCGAGCAGTACTTC; CDR3: CASSPPGLAGGGEQYF
size: -; length: 13; D: TRBD1; J: TRBJ2-7; V: TRBV19; DNA: TGTGCCAGTAGCTATACAGGGGTAAGCGAGCAGTACTTC; CDR3: CASSYTGVSEQYF
size: -; length: 18; D: TRBD2; J: TRBJ2-7; V: TRBV19; DNA: TGTGCCAGTAGTACCGGGACTAGCGGGGCCCACCCCTCCTACGAGCAGTACTTC; CDR3: CASSTGTSGAHPSYEQYF
size: -; length: 14; D: -; J: TRBJ1-1; V: TRBV18; DNA: TGTGCCAGCTCACCGATTCAGGGGAGCACTGAAGCTTTCTTT; CDR3: CASSPIQGSTEAFF
size: -; length: 20; D: TRBD2; J: TRBJ2-3; V: TRBV28; DNA: TGTGCCAGCAGCAGTCCAACCCCGGGACTAGCGGGAGTAGCGAGGGATACGCAGTATTTT; CDR3: CASSSPTPGLAGVARDTQYF
size: -; length: 13; D: -; J: TRBJ1-1; V: TRBV19; DNA: TGTGCCAGTAGGGATATTCTAGACACTGAAGCTTTCTTT; CDR3: CASRDILDTEAFF
size: -; length: 17; D: -; J: TRBJ2-3; V: TRBV7-9; DNA: TGTGCCAGCAGACCGTACCCGACCGGGGGACCCACAGATACGCAGTATTTT; CDR3: CASRPYPTGGPTDTQYF
size: -; length: 15; D: -; J: TRBJ1-2; V: TRBV7-8; DNA: TGTGCCAGCAGCTTACAGAACGGGGCTAACTATGGCTACACCTTC; CDR3: CASSLQNGANYGYTF
size: once; length: 17; D: TRBD2; J: TRBJ2-3; V: TRBV5-1; DNA: TGCGCCAGCAGCTTGCCTCCTAGCGGGGGGAGCGGAGATACGCAGTATTTT; CDR3: CASSLPPSGGSGDTQYF
size: -; length: 15; D: -; J: TRBJ2-3; V: TRBV7-3; DNA: TGTGCCAGCAGCTCAGCAGGGACTTACACAGATACGCAGTATTTT; CDR3: CASSSAGTYTDTQYF
size: -; length: 12; D: -; J: TRBJ1-1; V: TRBV2; DNA: TGTGCCAGAGGGGGTAAGAACACTGAAGCTTTCTTT; CDR3: CARGGKNTEAFF
size: -; length: 16; D: -; J: TRBJ2-7; V: TRBV6-5; DNA: TGTGCCAGCAGTTACTCGAAACAGCCAGGAACCTACGAGCAGTACTTC; CDR3: CASSYSKQPGTYEQYF